Below, one T cell receptor beta chain is given with its context. Its cognate antigen is unknown. Exclusions: uncontrolled infection, other autoimmune disease, pregnancy, lactation. Each diagnosis was grounded in clinical symptoms, serum thyroxine and TRAb, thyroid ultrasound, and orbital computed tomography. Amplification of TCR beta CDR3 regions was performed using RNA transcripts as template. The HTBI set primed first-round TCR CDR3 RT-PCR. TCRdb called the multiplex PCR reads again in MiXCR, with one record for every CDR3 protein. The sample has hundreds of thousands of distinct CDR3 sequences, about 45% seen once. This entry belongs to a study of T cells in Graves' hyperthyroidism and ophthalmopathy. Study findings and constraints: Most clonotypes expanded in thyroid above 0.001 were likewise present in blood. In simple terms, a model built on 13 V-J features told ophthalmopathy apart from stable hyperthyroidism.

This CDR3 has 15 residues. Trimming shortened V by 6 bases and J by 5 bases, and 16 bases separated the two germline ends. Germline V gene data show CDR1 as SEHNR and CDR2 as FQNEAQ (reference sequence). This TCR was sampled from an adult man with Graves' disease, either hyperthyroidism or ophthalmopathy (not recorded which). The chain links TRBV7-9 to TRBJ1-4; the D gene is possibly TRBD1 (6 bases). Material: peripheral blood or thyroid tissue (not recorded which). The DNA for the CDR3 is TGTGCCAGCAGTGAAGGTGGGGGGGGCAATGAAAAACTGTTTTTT. Translation gives CASSEGGGGNEKLFF. Drawing the rest from reference TRBV7-9 and TRBJ1-4, the complete variable domain is DTGVSQNPRHKITKRGQNVTFRCDPISEHNRLYWYRQTLGQGPEFLTYFQNEAQLEKSRLLSDRFSAERPKGSFSTLEIQRTEQGDSAMYLCASSEGGGGNEKLFFGSGTQLSVL.